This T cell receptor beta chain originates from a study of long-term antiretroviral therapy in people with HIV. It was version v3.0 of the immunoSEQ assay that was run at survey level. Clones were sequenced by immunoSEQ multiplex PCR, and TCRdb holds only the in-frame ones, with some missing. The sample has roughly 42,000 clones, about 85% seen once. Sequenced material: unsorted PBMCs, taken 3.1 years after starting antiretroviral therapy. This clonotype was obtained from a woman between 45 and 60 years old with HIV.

CDR3 amino acids: CASSTRQETQYF. The CDR3 coding sequence is TGTGCCAGCAGCACCAGACAAGAGACCCAGTACTTC. The chain couples TRBV5-4 to TRBJ2-5; D gene ambiguous. Per germline, CDR1 SGHNT and CDR2 YYREEE (reference sequence). This CDR3 has 12 residues. The V end was cut by 4 bases, the J end by 2 bases, with 6 bases between.